This entry describes one TCR beta chain. Its cognate antigen is unknown. Libraries were prepared by immunoSEQ multiplex PCR; TCRdb keeps only in-frame clonotypes and omits some of them. In the table there are about 30,000 clones, 62% of which are singletons. This sample stems from a study of cytotoxic CD8 clonotypes in ibrutinib-treated CLL. On the study more broadly: Mean values per sample were a few hundred thousand productive templates and 94,082 productive rearrangements. Study-level points and caveats: Clonality correlated strongly with circulating CD8+ T cells and exceeded age-matched healthy donors at baseline. Sampling of sustained-remission and progressing patients occurred at differing times. Baseline levels were approached again at progression, after clonality had risen at ibrutinib response.

The J segment lost 0 bases and the V segment lost 1 base, leaving 8 bases of the junction unmatched. Germline CDR1 is SGHDN and CDR2 is FVKESK. CDR3 size: 17 residues. The TCR comes from a human donor with chronic lymphocytic leukemia. Specimen: PBMCs, collected before ibrutinib treatment. This chain connects TRBV14 to TRBJ2-5; 7 bases align to TRBD2. CDR3 loop: CASSQVLAARNQETQYF. CDR3 DNA: TGTGCCAGCAGCCAAGTTCTAGCGGCGAGGAACCAAGAGACCCAGTACTTC.